This is a list of T cell receptor beta chains from one sample in a study of T cell changes during pregnancy in multiple sclerosis. Repertoires were generated with immunoSEQ multiplex PCR, while TCRdb's copy carries only in-frame clones and drops some. The data show some 120,000 clones, about 94% seen once. The material was peripheral blood, obtained in the third trimester of pregnancy. The receptor set was obtained from a female donor with multiple sclerosis, enrolled in a pregnancy study. CDR3s include the opening cysteine and the closing phenylalanine or tryptophan. Each record gives: D gene, clone size, V gene, J gene, CDR3 length, CDR3 protein, CDR3 DNA. D genes are given only for firm matches. A clone size is listed for some rows: how often the clone was seen (once, few, many), or a class if it is expanded.

>TRBD1|NA|TRBV29-1|TRBJ1-2|13
CSVGLTGVAGYTF
TGCAGCGTTGGGCTGACAGGGGTCGCTGGCTACACCTTC
>NA|NA|TRBV7-2|TRBJ2-7|18
CASSLAVGGRSRGYEQYF
TGTGCCAGCAGCTTAGCGGTTGGAGGGCGCTCCCGGGGGTACGAGCAGTACTTC
>TRBD2|NA|TRBV5-1|TRBJ2-2|14
CASSLGLAIGELFF
TGCGCCAGCAGCCTCGGACTAGCGATCGGGGAGCTGTTTTTT
>NA|once|TRBV6-5|TRBJ1-3|14
CASRAHPGGNTIYF
TGTGCCAGCAGGGCCCACCCGGGAGGAAACACCATATATTTT
>NA|NA|TRBV14|TRBJ1-2|15
CASSQADSQIYGYTF
TGTGCCAGCAGCCAAGCCGACAGCCAGATCTATGGCTACACCTTC
>NA|NA|TRBV10-1|TRBJ2-1|15
CASSLSGAPTFEQFF
TGCGCCAGCAGCTTATCAGGGGCCCCGACTTTTGAGCAGTTCTTC
>NA|once|TRBV20-1|TRBJ2-3|11
CSATSTDTQYF
TGCAGTGCGACTAGCACAGATACGCAGTATTTT
>NA|NA|TRBV7-9|TRBJ2-5|13
CASSRDYQETQYF
TGTGCCAGCAGTCGGGACTACCAAGAGACCCAGTACTTC
>NA|once|TRBV11-2|TRBJ1-1|15
CASSLGSRGNTEAFF
TGTGCCAGCAGCTTAGGTAGTAGGGGGAACACTGAAGCTTTCTTT
>NA|NA|TRBV5-1|TRBJ1-1|16
CASSLAGGATNTEAFF
TGCGCCAGCAGCTTGGCCGGAGGGGCTACGAACACTGAAGCTTTCTTT
>NA|NA|TRBV5-6|TRBJ2-3|14
CASSPVLGTDTQYF
TGTGCCAGCAGCCCCGTGTTAGGCACAGATACGCAGTATTTT
>TRBD1|NA|TRBV10-2|TRBJ2-6|18
CASRIPGQTHSGANVLTF
TGCGCCAGCAGAATTCCGGGACAGACCCACTCTGGGGCCAACGTCCTGACTTTC
>TRBD1|NA|TRBV10-3|TRBJ2-2|16
CAISESWGDRTGELFF
TGTGCCATCAGTGAGTCGTGGGGGGACAGGACCGGGGAGCTGTTTTTT
>NA|NA|TRBV9|TRBJ2-1|16
CASSPVEESSYNEQFF
TGTGCCAGCAGCCCCGTGGAGGAGAGCTCCTACAATGAGCAGTTCTTC
>TRBD1|NA|TRBV5-4|TRBJ2-7|15
CASSLGSGTGYEQYF
TGTGCCAGCAGCTTGGGTTCGGGGACAGGGTACGAGCAGTACTTC
>TRBD2|NA|TRBV5-1|TRBJ2-7|17
CASSFTFGLAESNEQYF
TGCGCCAGCAGTTTTACTTTCGGACTAGCGGAGAGCAACGAGCAGTACTTC
>NA|NA|TRBV7-2|TRBJ1-5|16
CASSPQAGTRNQPQHF
TGTGCCAGCAGCCCCCAGGCAGGGACACGCAATCAGCCCCAGCATTTT
>TRBD2|NA|TRBV7-2|TRBJ2-3|15
CASSLSGAGTDTQYF
TGTGCCAGCAGCTTAAGCGGGGCCGGCACAGATACGCAGTATTTT
>NA|many|TRBV5-1|TRBJ1-5|13
CASSLEGDRPQHF
TGCGCCAGCAGCTTGGAAGGGGATAGGCCCCAGCATTTT
>NA|medium-sized|TRBV4-2|TRBJ2-5|16
CASSPEHRAYQETQYF
TGTGCCAGCAGCCCGGAACACAGGGCTTACCAAGAGACCCAGTACTTC
>TRBD2|NA|TRBV5-1|TRBJ2-1|18
CASSFSPLAGVSYNEQFF
TGCGCCAGCAGCTTCTCCCCTCTAGCGGGAGTTTCCTACAATGAGCAGTTCTTC
>TRBD1|NA|TRBV7-9|TRBJ2-2|16
CASSSRDSLNAGELFF
TGTGCCAGCAGCTCCCGGGACAGCTTAAACGCCGGGGAGCTGTTTTTT
>NA|NA|TRBV19|TRBJ2-3|17
CASRRSRGNGAGDTQYF
TGTGCCAGTAGACGCAGTAGGGGGAACGGGGCGGGAGATACGCAGTATTTT
>TRBD1|NA|TRBV7-6|TRBJ1-2|20
CASSLAPVQIPGQAMFGYTF
TGTGCCAGCAGCTTAGCGCCCGTACAGATCCCTGGACAGGCAATGTTTGGCTACACCTTC
>NA|NA|TRBV9|TRBJ2-1|14
CASSVGGLYNEQFF
TGTGCCAGCAGCGTGGGGGGACTTTACAATGAGCAGTTCTTC
>NA|NA|TRBV4-1|TRBJ1-1|15
CASSQVQQVNTEAFF
TGCGCCAGCAGCCAAGTTCAGCAGGTGAACACTGAAGCTTTCTTT
>TRBD2|NA|TRBV18|TRBJ2-1|14
CASRTSGFYNEQFF
TGTGCCAGCCGGACTAGCGGGTTTTACAATGAGCAGTTCTTC
>NA|NA|TRBV9|TRBJ1-4|14
CASSKGEMSEKLFF
TGTGCCAGCAGTAAGGGAGAAATGAGTGAAAAACTGTTTTTT
>TRBD2|NA|TRBV9|TRBJ2-2|15
CASSVQRGGPGELFF
TGTGCCAGCAGCGTACAACGGGGGGGCCCCGGGGAGCTGTTTTTT
>TRBD1|NA|TRBV19|TRBJ2-7|15
CASSRRPGQSYEQYF
TGTGCCAGTAGTAGGAGGCCGGGACAGTCCTACGAGCAGTACTTC
>TRBD1|NA|TRBV6-1|TRBJ1-2|15
CASSSPRQGAYGYTF
TGTGCCAGCAGTTCTCCTCGGCAGGGGGCCTATGGCTACACCTTC
>NA|NA|TRBV6-1|TRBJ2-7|16
CASSEMGALLLYEQYF
TGTGCCAGCAGTGAAATGGGGGCCCTACTACTCTACGAGCAGTACTTC
>NA|NA|TRBV6-1|TRBJ2-5|15
CASSSPRGSKVTQYF
TGTGCCAGCAGCTCGCCTAGGGGGTCCAAGGTGACCCAGTACTTC
>NA|NA|TRBV19|TRBJ2-7|13
CATHGGGDYEQYF
TGTGCCACTCACGGGGGTGGTGACTACGAGCAGTACTTC
>NA|NA|TRBV5-6|TRBJ2-3|15
CASSTPGLGTDTQYF
TGTGCCAGCAGCACCCCAGGATTGGGCACAGATACGCAGTATTTT
>NA|NA|TRBV27|TRBJ2-3|14
CASSYRTNSDTQYF
TGTGCCAGCAGTTATAGGACAAATTCAGATACGCAGTATTTT
>TRBD1|few|TRBV28|TRBJ1-5|15
CASSGTGPSNQPQHF
TGTGCCAGCAGTGGGACAGGGCCTAGCAATCAGCCCCAGCATTTT
>TRBD2|NA|TRBV5-1|TRBJ2-2|16
CASSLATSGSVGELFF
TGCGCCAGCAGCTTGGCAACTAGCGGGAGTGTCGGGGAGCTGTTTTTT
>TRBD2|NA|TRBV19|TRBJ2-7|14
CASSLGLAAYEQYF
TGTGCCAGTAGTCTGGGACTAGCCGCCTACGAGCAGTACTTC
>TRBD1|NA|TRBV2|TRBJ2-7|13
CASSGDRDYEQYF
TGTGCCAGCAGTGGGGACAGGGACTACGAGCAGTACTTC
>NA|NA|TRBV5-4|TRBJ1-2|12
CASSGEGDGYTF
TGTGCCAGCAGCGGGGAGGGGGACGGCTACACCTTC
>TRBD1|NA|TRBV15|TRBJ1-1|14
CATSRDEGATEAFF
TGTGCCACCAGCAGAGATGAGGGGGCGACTGAAGCTTTCTTT
>NA|NA|TRBV2|TRBJ2-6|15
CASSSDSSGANVLTF
TGTGCCAGCAGTTCAGACAGCTCTGGGGCCAACGTCCTGACTTTC
>NA|NA|TRBV30|TRBJ2-5|14
CAWRAAGFQETQYF
TGTGCCTGGAGGGCTGCGGGGTTCCAAGAGACCCAGTACTTC
>TRBD1|NA|TRBV18|TRBJ1-1|16
CASSQFSGTVHTEAFF
TGTGCCAGCTCACAGTTCTCCGGGACAGTTCACACTGAAGCTTTCTTT
>NA|NA|TRBV4-2|TRBJ2-2|16
CASSQDSGKNTGELFF
TGTGCCAGCAGCCAAGACAGCGGCAAGAACACCGGGGAGCTGTTTTTT
>TRBD2|NA|TRBV6-6|TRBJ2-7|16
CASSYGGLAGFYEQYF
TGTGCCAGCAGTTACGGGGGACTAGCGGGATTCTACGAGCAGTACTTC
>NA|NA|TRBV2|TRBJ1-2|15
CASSPRGPLGYGYTF
TGTGCCAGCAGTCCCAGGGGCCCCCTAGGCTATGGCTACACCTTC
>NA|once|TRBV5-4|TRBJ2-1|13
CASSGVGVNEQFF
TGTGCCAGCAGTGGCGTCGGGGTCAATGAGCAGTTCTTC
>TRBD2|NA|TRBV5-1|TRBJ2-3|16
CASSRNSGGTTDTQYF
TGCGCCAGCAGCAGGAATAGCGGGGGGACCACAGATACGCAGTATTTT
>NA|NA|TRBV7-9|TRBJ1-5|13
CASTLGGSQPQHF
TGTGCCAGCACCTTGGGAGGGAGTCAGCCCCAGCATTTT
>NA|NA|TRBV28|TRBJ1-5|13
CASSFRGLQPQHF
TGTGCCAGCAGTTTTAGGGGTCTCCAGCCCCAGCATTTT
>TRBD1|NA|TRBV5-1|TRBJ1-5|15
CASSSTGLRDQPQHF
TGCGCCAGCAGCTCGACAGGGCTGAGGGATCAGCCCCAGCATTTT
>NA|NA|TRBV27|TRBJ1-5|16
CASSSGMGPIMQPQHF
TGTGCCAGCAGTTCGGGGATGGGCCCAATCATGCAGCCCCAGCATTTT
>TRBD1|NA|TRBV27|TRBJ1-1|13
CASSSRGTTEAFF
TGTGCCAGCAGTTCCAGGGGGACCACTGAAGCTTTCTTT
>NA|once|TRBV7-6|TRBJ1-1|14
CASSPSGLNTEAFF
TGTGCCAGCAGCCCGAGCGGGCTGAACACTGAAGCTTTCTTT
>NA|NA|TRBV7-3|TRBJ2-5|16
CASSPYSRDSGGTQYF
TGTGCCAGCAGCCCCTACTCCCGGGACTCAGGCGGGACCCAGTACTTC